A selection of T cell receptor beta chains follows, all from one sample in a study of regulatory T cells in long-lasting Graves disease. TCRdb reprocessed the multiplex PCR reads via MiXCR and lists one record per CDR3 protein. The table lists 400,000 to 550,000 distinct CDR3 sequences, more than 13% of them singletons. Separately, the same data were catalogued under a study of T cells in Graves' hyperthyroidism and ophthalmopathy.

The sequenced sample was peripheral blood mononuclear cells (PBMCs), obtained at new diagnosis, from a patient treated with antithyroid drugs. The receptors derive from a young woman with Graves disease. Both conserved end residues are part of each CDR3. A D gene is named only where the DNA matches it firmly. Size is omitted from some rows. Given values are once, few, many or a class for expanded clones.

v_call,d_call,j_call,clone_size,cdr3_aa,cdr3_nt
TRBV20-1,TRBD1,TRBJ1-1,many,CSATGQDQTMNTEAFF,TGCAGTGCTACCGGACAGGACCAGACGATGAACACTGAAGCTTTCTTT
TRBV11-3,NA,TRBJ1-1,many,CASSLGQVGNTEAFF,TGTGCCAGCAGCTTAGGACAGGTGGGGAACACTGAAGCTTTCTTT
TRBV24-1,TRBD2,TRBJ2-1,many,CATSSGGGTYNEQFF,TGTGCCACCAGCAGCGGGGGGGGAACTTACAATGAGCAGTTCTTC
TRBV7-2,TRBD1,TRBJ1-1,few,CASSLTGVNTEAFF,TGTGCCAGCAGCTTGACAGGGGTGAACACTGAAGCTTTCTTT
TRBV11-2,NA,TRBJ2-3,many,CASSHPDTQYF,TGTGCCAGCAGCCATCCGGATACGCAGTATTTT
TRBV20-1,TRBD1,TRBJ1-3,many,CSAVPDRDSGNTIYF,TGCAGTGCCGTTCCGGACAGGGACTCTGGAAACACCATATATTTT
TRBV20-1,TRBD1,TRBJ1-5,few,CSARASTGGSQPQHF,TGCAGTGCTAGAGCCTCGACAGGGGGCAGTCAGCCCCAGCATTTT
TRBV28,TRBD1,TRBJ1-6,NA,CASTPGGHVVGVRF,TGTGCCAGCACTCCAGGGGGCCATGTAGTTGGGGTCCGCTTT
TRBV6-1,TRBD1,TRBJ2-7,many,CASIGGQAYEQYF,TGTGCCAGCATCGGAGGACAGGCCTACGAGCAGTACTTC
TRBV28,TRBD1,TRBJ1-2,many,CASVQGGDGYTF,TGTGCCAGCGTGCAGGGGGGAGACGGCTACACCTTC
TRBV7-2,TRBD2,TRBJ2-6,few,CASSRLAGVGANVLTF,TGTGCCAGCAGCCGACTAGCGGGAGTTGGGGCCAACGTCCTGACTTTC
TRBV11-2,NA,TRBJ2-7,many,CASRPGRRLQEQYF,TGTGCCAGCAGACCGGGACGGAGGCTACAGGAGCAGTACTTC
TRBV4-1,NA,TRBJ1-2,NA,CASSQAAFLNYGYTF,TGCGCCAGCAGCCAAGCGGCCTTCCTCAACTATGGCTACACCTTC
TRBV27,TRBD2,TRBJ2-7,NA,CASSGGREYSYEQYF,TGTGCCAGCAGCGGGGGGAGGGAGTACAGCTACGAGCAGTACTTC
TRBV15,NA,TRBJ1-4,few,CATSRDRQATTNEKLFF,TGTGCCACCAGCAGAGATAGGCAGGCTACAACTAATGAAAAACTGTTTTTT
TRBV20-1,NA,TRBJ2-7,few,CSAKGVYAYEQYF,TGCAGTGCAAAGGGGGTGTACGCCTACGAGCAGTACTTC
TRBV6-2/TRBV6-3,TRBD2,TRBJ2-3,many,CASSSPGLAGADTQYF,TGTGCCAGCAGTAGTCCGGGACTAGCGGGAGCAGATACGCAGTATTTT
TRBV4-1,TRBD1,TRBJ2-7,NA,CASSQASGTGSYEQYF,TGCGCCAGCAGCCAAGCCTCCGGGACAGGGTCCTACGAGCAGTACTTC
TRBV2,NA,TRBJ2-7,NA,CASRAGAREQYF,TGTGCCAGCAGGGCGGGGGCGAGGGAGCAGTACTTC
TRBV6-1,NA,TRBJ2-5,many,CASTTGPARETQYF,TGTGCCAGCACCACGGGACCGGCGCGGGAGACCCAGTACTTC
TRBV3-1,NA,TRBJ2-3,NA,CASSQDGQLPGDTQYF,TGTGCCAGCAGCCAAGATGGCCAGCTGCCTGGGGATACGCAGTATTTT
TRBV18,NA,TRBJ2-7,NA,CASSPESFYEQYF,TGTGCCAGCTCACCGGAAAGTTTTTACGAGCAGTACTTC
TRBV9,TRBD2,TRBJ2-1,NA,CASNIAGGPYNEQFF,TGTGCCAGCAATATAGCGGGAGGTCCCTACAATGAGCAGTTCTTC
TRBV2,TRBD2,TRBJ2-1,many,CATTSGGHNEQFF,TGTGCCACTACTAGCGGGGGACACAATGAGCAGTTCTTC
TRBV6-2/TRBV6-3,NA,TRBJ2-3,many,CASSEGLQPTDTQYF,TGTGCCAGCAGTGAAGGATTACAGCCCACAGATACGCAGTATTTT
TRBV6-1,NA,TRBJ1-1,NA,CASIEYEAFF,TGTGCCAGCATCGAGTATGAAGCTTTCTTT
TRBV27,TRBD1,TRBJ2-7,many,CASSFLDRRSYEQYF,TGTGCCAGCAGTTTCCTGGACAGGCGCTCCTACGAGCAGTACTTC
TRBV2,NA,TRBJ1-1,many,CASSDIRAFF,TGTGCCAGCAGTGATATTAGAGCTTTCTTT
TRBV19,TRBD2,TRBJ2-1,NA,CASSIGGGRSLKQFF,TGTGCCAGTAGTATTGGGGGCGGGAGGAGTTTGAAGCAGTTCTTC
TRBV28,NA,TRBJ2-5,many,CASSPLTGGQETQYF,TGTGCCAGCAGCCCACTAACAGGAGGCCAAGAGACCCAGTACTTC
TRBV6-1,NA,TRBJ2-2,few,CASAPGTGELFF,TGTGCCAGCGCCCCGGGGACCGGGGAGCTGTTTTTT
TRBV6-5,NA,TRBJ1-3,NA,CASSYPYSGNTIYF,TGTGCCAGCAGTTACCCATACTCTGGAAACACCATATATTTT
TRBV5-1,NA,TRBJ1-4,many,CASSLFRNEKLFF,TGCGCCAGCAGCTTGTTTCGAAATGAAAAACTGTTTTTT
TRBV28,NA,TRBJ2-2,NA,CASRLVANEELFF,TGTGCCAGCCGACTAGTAGCCAATGAGGAGCTGTTTTTT
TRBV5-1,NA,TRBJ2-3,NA,CASSRTAFTDTQYF,TGCGCCAGCAGCCGGACAGCCTTCACAGATACGCAGTATTTT
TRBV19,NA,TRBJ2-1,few,CATSPLALSSYNEQFF,TGTGCCACTTCACCCCTAGCGCTGAGCTCCTACAATGAGCAGTTCTTC
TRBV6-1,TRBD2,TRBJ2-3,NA,CASRLSGSVSTDTQYF,TGTGCCAGCAGATTAAGCGGGAGCGTAAGCACAGATACGCAGTATTTT